The present T cell receptor beta chain was sequenced within a study of T cell responses to AZD1222 COVID-19 vaccine. The germline CDR1 and CDR2 sequences are SGHNT and YENEEA. Trimming removed 5 bases from V and 5 bases from J, with 16 bases in between. The CDR3 totals 14 residues. Study outcomes and limitations: Breadth and depth of Spike-specific TCRs rose after two AZD1222 doses.

Assay: immunoSEQ multiplex PCR; the TCRdb copy retains only in-frame clones and omits some. Among roughly 100,000 clones listed, about nine tenths were seen once. Notes on this clone: Its target is unknown.

V and J are TRBV11-3 and TRBJ2-7, with a possible D match to TRBD2 (5 bases). The TCR was taken from an adult in good health. Source: peripheral blood, taken on day 0 of AZD1222 vaccination. CDR3 nucleotide sequence: TGTGCCAGCAGCCCTGATGTAGGGAGCGACGAGCAGTACTTC. It translates to CASSPDVGSDEQYF.